This T cell receptor beta chain was sequenced for a study of Graves' ophthalmopathy and Graves' hyperthyroidism. Uncontrolled infections, other autoimmune diseases, pregnancy or lactation barred patients from enrollment. Clinicians made diagnoses from clinical symptoms, serum thyroxine, TRAb, thyroid ultrasound and orbital computed tomography. Study-wide results and caveats: Most thyroid-expanded clonotypes exceeding 0.001 frequency were also found in blood.

This clonotype was seen repeatedly, ten times or more. What it recognizes is unknown. TCR beta CDR3 regions were amplified from RNA transcripts. Amplification began with first-round RT-PCR using HTBI primers, then second-round multiplex PCR was performed. TCRdb independently ran MiXCR on the multiplex PCR reads; one entry per CDR3 protein. The sample lists about 220,000 distinct CDR3 sequences; approximately 21% were seen once. This CDR3 has 17 amino acids. V shed 5 bases and J 0 bases; nucleotides not matched to a gene: 9. The germline CDR1 and CDR2 sequences are LNHDA and SQIVND (reference sequence).

This sequence joins TRBV19 and TRBJ1-5; 8 nucleotides agree with TRBD1. The sequence was collected from a woman between 45 and 65 years old with Graves' ophthalmopathy. The sequenced sample consisted of peripheral blood. The CDR3 DNA reads as TGTGCCAGTAGTGGATACAGGGGGGGACATAGCAATCAGCCCCAGCATTTT. Amino acid sequence: CASSGYRGGHSNQPQHF.